The text below deals with one T cell receptor beta chain. This clone was picked up a small number of times. The clone's antigen remains unknown. No much larger clone exists at a distance of one base, and base qualities are not known. The library came from the immunoSEQ multiplex PCR assay. For the multiplex PCR, a mixture combining 60 forward primers for TCR Vbeta segments and 13 reverse primers for TCR Jbeta segments was used. A multiplex PCR assay on genomic DNA amplified the CDR3 region of rearranged TCR beta genes. On the Illumina HiSeq System, the amplified TCR beta libraries were sequenced as 87-base-pair reads. Per the original workflow: A later analysis tallied 75 million to 85 million unique TCR beta chains across the 666 repertoires, and about 12 million of those chains were shared by two or more donors. Raw reads were error-corrected and collapsed into unique sequences by a nearest-neighbor algorithm in which closely related sequences were merged to remove PCR and sequencing errors. To assign V, D and J gene segments, CDR3 sequences were aligned to IMGT reference sequences. For a sequence to be retained, a match of at least six nucleotides was required to both a V gene segment and a J gene segment. A rearrangement counted as productive if the CDR3 had no stop codons and remained in frame with V and J, and every other rearrangement counted as non-productive. Following IMGT convention, CDR3 was defined as the stretch from the second conserved V-encoded cysteine to the conserved J-encoded phenylalanine. The earlier analysis of a few hundred of the donors excluded any sequence lacking an unambiguous match to a single V gene segment. In an earlier analysis of some 590 of the donors, a V segment was called functional when productive rearrangements were above 56.7%, and segregating when the standard deviation between donors exceeded 5%. A statistical classification framework was developed to diagnose cytomegalovirus status using the catalog of TCR beta chain sequences. In a later analysis, TCR nucleotide sequences were compared against IMGT/GENE-DB human TR gene sequences so that V and J genes could be assigned. A later analysis assigned CDR3 sequences and most-parsimonious VDJ recombination scenarios with the TCRdist pipeline. A later analysis defined each TCR beta chain by its CDR3 amino acid sequence plus V-gene family, and excluded reads lacking a unique V-gene family. To address suspected cross-contamination and a sequencing artifact, a later analysis removed a few hundred highly shared, low-generation-probability nucleotide sequences. For each public chain, a later analysis derived a clonal expansion index from normalized ranks of inferred template counts within each repertoire. In a later analysis, generation probabilities were computed with a VDJ recombination model fitted to out-of-frame rearrangements, and the resulting probabilities were checked against IGoR. In a later analysis, TCR-TCR, TCR-HLA and TCR-CMV co-occurrence was scored with hypergeometric tests, and a repertoire-size bias correction was applied to TCR pairs. False discovery rates were estimated in a later analysis by permuting HLA or CMV assignments 20 times. In a later analysis, co-occurring TCRs were grouped using DBSCAN, with TCRdist sequence similarity added in when clustering inside HLA-allele-positive subsets. Repertoires with fewer than 30,000 or more than 120,000 public chains were left out of co-occurrence clustering, as were about five repertoires with anomalous nucleotide sharing. TCRdb holds this immuneACCESS table with in-frame rearrangements only. Some clones are missing; in checked studies, unresolved V genes explain under half, and the rest has no known cause. V and J calls and clone size are given by that table; D and trimming were obtained from the DNA. The sample table holds around 72,000 clones, of which about 66% were seen once. Roughly a fifth of the sample is in the top ten clones.

This sample was taken from a study of cytomegalovirus exposure and HLA in healthy donors (TCRdb year 2017). About the full investigation: In an earlier analysis of fewer than 750 of the donors, 250 to 300 Gb of sequence data and 95 million to 130 million unique TCR beta sequences from roughly 190 million T cells were reported. Approximately 310 gigabases of sequencing data and tens of millions of unique TCR sequences were included in an early release covering roughly 600 HLA-typed donors. Of the roughly 390 genotyped donors, 81% were placed in the genetic ancestry cluster associated with self-reported Caucasian donors. The study was designed to test whether signatures of past pathogen exposure could be identified by cataloging public T cell receptors. Using immunosequencing, the study profiled T cell repertoires from 500 to 800 subjects and related those repertoires to cytomegalovirus serostatus. In addition to the first cohort of 500 to 850 subjects, a separate validation cohort of about 120 different subjects was used. To predict cytomegalovirus infection status, the study combined high-throughput TCR immunosequencing, statistical association of individual TCRs with disease status, and machine learning. In a later analysis, previously published TCR beta repertoires from several hundred donors were re-analyzed and high-resolution HLA genotyping was added so that TCR occurrence patterns could be studied. Rather than drawing on any new phenotypic data, the later analysis identified candidate immune exposures from TCR beta sequences and the way those sequences occurred across donors. An earlier analysis of approximately 640 of the donors applied high-throughput TCR beta sequencing to assess whether each TCR beta V gene segment acted as functional or pseudogenic. Donor age, sex, ethnicity and CMV serostatus were compiled alongside the repertoire data. A later genetic analysis used genome-wide SNP genotypes for about three fifths of the 666 donors, treating that subset as a discovery cohort. All discovery cohort repertoires had been generated using a single sequencing platform. Both class I and class II loci were covered by HLA typing, at four-digit resolution. The number of donors typed differed by locus, with roughly 629-640 for A, B, C, DRB1 and DQB1, roughly 520 for DQA1, some 570 for DPA1, and under 490 for DPB1. Several DR-DQ haplotypes were handled as single units for association and clustering because linkage in the cohort was strong. Across 398 genotyped donors of the cohort, an average of roughly 230,000 unique TCR beta nucleotide sequences per donor were sequenced, and approximately 17% of those sequences were non-productive. The research as a whole found: Most TCR sequences were seen in very few donors, while some public TCRs were found in many individuals. An earlier analysis of several hundred of the donors showed that most TCR beta V segments appeared in productive rearrangements either about 87% or about 30% of the time, which broadly matched IMGT annotations. A later analysis reported that several top co-occurrence clusters appeared linked to parvovirus B19, influenza, CMV and Epstein-Barr virus. A later analysis found that most CMV-associated TCR beta chains appeared HLA-restricted, with HLA associations seemingly driven largely by CMV exposure. The classifier was reported to diagnose cytomegalovirus status with high specificity and sensitivity in both the original and validation cohorts. The authors suggested that the approach could potentially be generalized to other disease states and immunological phenotypes. Because counts were too low, 15 to 20 rarely observed V segments, including chromosome 9 orphons, were left out of the earlier analysis of some 600 of the donors. Linkage disequilibrium might explain the correlated functional status among segregating V segments, but an unknown experimental factor could not be excluded. Sequencing depth was assumed to be roughly uniform across donors in the presence/absence analyses, though that assumption may not hold. When HLA alleles, especially DR and DQ, strongly co-occurred, TCR associations were difficult to assign to individual alleles. HLA typing was unavailable for some donors at each locus, so association tests used only the typed subset. Immune exposure information for the cohort was limited to CMV serostatus. A group of highly shared sequence variants was considered likely to be a technical artifact of the sequencing pipeline. An association between a missense DCLRE1C variant and V-gene and J-gene trimming of TCR beta chains was found in a later genetic analysis and replicated in an independent cohort. In the study, about 150 TCR beta chains were listed as associated with cytomegalovirus. A later analysis found that TCR association rates varied across HLA loci, with DRB1 alleles showing the most associated TCRs and HLA-C alleles the fewest. Only TCR beta chains were sequenced in this cohort, and the absence of alpha or paired-chain data limited detectable features. A further reported finding was that TCR beta sequences accurately predicted the HLA-A and HLA-B alleles for most subjects in the first cohort. Because the 87-base-pair reads could not distinguish some IMGT-functional V segments, including TRBV6-2 and TRBV6-3, those segments were excluded. Specific HLA alleles were associated with about 17,000 TCR beta sequences at a false discovery rate of 0.05 in a later analysis. A later analysis found that HLA-associated TCR beta chains were more clonally expanded and had lower generation probabilities than equally common non-associated chains. In a later genetic analysis, fewer N-insertions in productive TCRs were reported among donors in an Asian-associated ancestry cluster than the roughly 700-donor mean. Three of the identified cytomegalovirus-associated TCR beta chains were confirmed in vitro to be specific for cytomegalovirus antigens.

Trimming takes 8 bases off V and 5 bases off J; junction bases not matched to a gene: 15. The CDR3 holds 16 amino acids from the cysteine to the phenylalanine. The CDR3 DNA has 48 bases and is translated from base 1. CDR1 and CDR2 were assigned from the germline V gene (reference sequence) as MNHEY and SMNVEV. The cohort was made up of roughly 670 healthy bone marrow donors. At the time of sampling, every cohort member was nominally healthy, though immune exposures that went unrecorded were likely present. The donor tested CMV seropositive and was one of the 289 seropositive cohort members. A peripheral blood sample was collected from each donor, and TCR beta sequencing was performed on peripheral blood mononuclear cells. Genomic DNA was extracted from the blood cell samples with the Qiagen DNeasy Blood Extraction Kit.

The specimen sequenced was PBMCs. The chain is encoded by TRBV27 joined to TRBJ1-5; 7 central nucleotides agree with TRBD1. This receptor was obtained from a man in his forties or fifties in good health and CMV-seropositive. The bases are TGTGCCAGCCAATCTACCGGCCGAGGGGGCGATCAGCCCCAGCATTTT. This is translated as CASQSTGRGGDQPQHF.